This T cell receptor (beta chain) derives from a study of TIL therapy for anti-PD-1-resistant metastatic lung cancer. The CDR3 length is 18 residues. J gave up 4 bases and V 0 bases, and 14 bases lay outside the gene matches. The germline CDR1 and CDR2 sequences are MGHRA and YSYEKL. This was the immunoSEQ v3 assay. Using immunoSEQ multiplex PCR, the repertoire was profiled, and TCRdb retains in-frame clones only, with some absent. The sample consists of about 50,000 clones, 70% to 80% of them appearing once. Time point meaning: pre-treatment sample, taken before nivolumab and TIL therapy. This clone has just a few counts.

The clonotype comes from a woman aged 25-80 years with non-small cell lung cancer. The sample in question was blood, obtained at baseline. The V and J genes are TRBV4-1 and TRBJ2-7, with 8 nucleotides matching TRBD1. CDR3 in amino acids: CASSQDIQSWTGLYEQYF. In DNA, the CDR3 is TGCGCCAGCAGCCAAGATATTCAGTCGTGGACAGGGCTTTACGAGCAGTACTTC.